The 30 T cell receptor beta chains below were found in one sample sequenced in a study of blood T cell repertoires in COVID-19. Assay: immunoSEQ multiplex PCR; the TCRdb copy retains only in-frame clones and omits some. The table shows fewer than 120,000 clones, with roughly four fifths occurring only once. The source material was peripheral blood. All receptors derive from a woman aged 60 to 75 with acute or convalescent COVID-19.

V is TRBV9 and J is TRBJ1-1; TRBD1 is a possible D gene (5 bases). The CDR3 extends over 15 amino acids. The germline CDR1 and CDR2 sequences are SGDLS and YYNGEE. Trimming pared 0 bases from V and 1 base from J, leaving 10 bases between. CDR3 coding DNA: TGTGCCAGCAGCGTAGTCGGACACTCGAACACTGAAGCTTTCTTT. Amino acid sequence: CASSVVGHSNTEAFF.

The V gene is TRBV30, the J gene TRBJ2-7; TRBD1 might be the D (6 bases). The length of the CDR3 is 12 residues. V was trimmed by 3 bases and J by 3 bases, leaving 9 bases between them. CDR1 and CDR2 from the germline V gene are GTSNPN and SVGIG (reference sequence). The CDR3 DNA sequence: TGTGCCTGGAGCTTACAGGGCTACGAGCAGTACTTC. This translates into CAWSLQGYEQYF.

The V call is TRBV11-2, the J call TRBJ2-1, with D maybe TRBD2 (5 bases). The CDR3 is 15 amino acids. Between the trimmed V and J ends, which lost 4 bases and 0 bases, there was a span of 10 bases. In germline, CDR1 is SGHAT, CDR2 FQNNGV. The CDR3 nucleotides read TGTGCCAGCAGCTCGACTACGAGCTCCTACAATGAGCAGTTCTTC. Translating gives CASSSTTSSYNEQFF.

V and J are TRBV18 and TRBJ2-7, with D possibly TRBD2 on 5 matching bases. Trimming cost V 0 bases and J 8 bases, with 11 bases left between them. The CDR3 runs 13 residues. The V gene's germline CDR1 is KGHSH and CDR2 LQKENI. CDR3 bases: TGTGCCAGCTCACCACCGGTAACGGGGAAGCAGTACTTC. Amino acids: CASSPPVTGKQYF.

J is TRBJ2-1 and V is TRBV3-1 (or the pseudogene TRBV3-2); 9 bases agree with TRBD2. CDR1 LGHDT and CDR2 YNNKEL come from the germline V gene (reference sequence). The CDR3 runs 16 residues. J gave up 4 bases and V 2 bases, and 6 bases lay outside the gene matches. The CDR3 region is CASSQPTSGSYNEQFF. The CDR3 DNA follows: TGTGCCAGCAGCCAACCGACTAGCGGATCTTACAATGAGCAGTTCTTC.

V and J are TRBV7-9 and TRBJ2-5; the match to TRBD2 covers 7 bases. The CDR3 spans 14 residues. J was trimmed by 2 bases and V by 4 bases; bases with no gene match: 4. CDR1 and CDR2 from the germline V gene are SEHNR and FQNEAQ (reference sequence). This chain's CDR3 is CASSSLGGQETQYF. In DNA form, the CDR3 reads TGTGCCAGCAGCTCTCTGGGGGGGCAAGAGACCCAGTACTTC. Looking up the rest from reference TRBV7-9 and TRBJ2-5 gives the full variable domain: DTGVSQNPRHKITKRGQNVTFRCDPISEHNRLYWYRQTLGQGPEFLTYFQNEAQLEKSRLLSDRFSAERPKGSFSTLEIQRTEQGDSAMYLCASSSLGGQETQYFGPGTRLLVL.

This sequence joins TRBV10-3 and TRBJ1-1; D remains unclear. The V gene lost 10 bases and the J gene lost 1 base, with 16 bases spanning the gap. CDR1 is ENHRY and CDR2 is SYGVKD in the germline V gene. The CDR3 length is 14 residues. CDR3 sequence: CASGKRERNTEAFF. In DNA, the CDR3 is TGTGCCAGCGGGAAGCGGGAACGGAACACTGAAGCTTTCTTT.

The chain uses TRBV20-1 and TRBJ2-5; 7 nucleotides line up with TRBD1. The length of the CDR3 is 14 residues. Unmatched junction bases numbered 9, after V lost 3 bases and J lost 5 bases. Germline V lookup: CDR1 DFQATT, CDR2 SNEGSKA (reference sequence). CDR3 sequence reads: CSASSEQGIETQYF. The CDR3 DNA follows: TGCAGTGCTAGTTCAGAACAGGGGATTGAGACCCAGTACTTC.

V is TRBV6-6 and J is TRBJ2-1, with D possibly matching TRBD1 (7 bases). CDR1 is MNHNY and CDR2 is SVGAGI in the germline V gene (reference sequence). The V and J ends lost 6 bases and 5 bases respectively, with 14 bases between them. The CDR3 is 14 residues long. The CDR3 coding sequence is TGTGCCAGCAGGGGGGGAGACAGGGACAATGAGCAGTTCTTC. Its translation: CASRGGDRDNEQFF.

The chain has TRBV5-1 and TRBJ1-1, with 7 positions matching TRBD1. This CDR3 comprises 16 residues. J gave up 0 bases and V 0 bases, and 5 bases lay outside the gene matches. Germline CDR1 and CDR2: SGHRS and YFSETQ. The CDR3 region is CASSLGQGLMNTEAFF. The CDR3 bases are TGCGCCAGCAGCTTGGGACAGGGCCTCATGAACACTGAAGCTTTCTTT.

The V call is TRBV15, the J call TRBJ2-7; TRBD1 matches at 8 bases. The CDR3 consists of 13 residues. V shed 5 bases and J 6 bases; nucleotides not matched to a gene: 6. Germline-derived CDR1 and CDR2 are LNHNV and YYDKDF (reference sequence). In DNA, the CDR3 is TGTGCCACCAGCGCGACAGGGGTCGGCGAGCAGTACTTC. It specifies CATSATGVGEQYF.

This clone has a handful of counts. This sequence joins TRBV18 and TRBJ2-1; TRBD2 matches at 14 bases. The junction had 4 bases not matched to a gene; V was cut back by 3 bases and J by 3 bases. The CDR3 loop spans 17 amino acids. Per germline, CDR1 KGHSH and CDR2 LQKENI. CDR3 sequence (DNA): TGTGCCAGCTCACCTGGACTAGCGGGGGGACGCTACAATGAGCAGTTCTTC. Its protein product is CASSPGLAGGRYNEQFF.

This chain connects TRBV5-6 to TRBJ1-1; no clear D gene. The CDR3 spans 14 residues. Trimming took 3 bases from V and 4 from J, leaving 13 bases between them. Germline V gene sequence: CDR1 SGHDT, CDR2 YYEEEE. The CDR3 reads CASSSDHRGTEAFF. The CDR3 DNA follows: TGTGCCAGCAGCTCCGACCACCGGGGCACTGAAGCTTTCTTT.

This chain uses TRBV5-1 with TRBJ2-7; TRBD1 matches 9 bases. With 3 bases clipped from V and 0 bases from J, the junction kept 4 bases outside the gene matches. Germline V lookup: CDR1 SGHRS, CDR2 YFSETQ. The CDR3 has 15 residues. CDR3 loop: CASSYDRGASYEQYF. The DNA for the CDR3 is TGCGCCAGCAGCTACGACAGGGGGGCCTCCTACGAGCAGTACTTC.

The chain carries TRBV6-5 and TRBJ2-2, with a weak D call TRBD2 (5 bases). Germline assignment: CDR1 MNHEY and CDR2 SVGAGI. V dropped 0 bases and J dropped 7 bases, with 15 bases sitting between them. The CDR3 contains 16 residues. CDR3 in amino acids: CASSYSGRGSYGELFF. The CDR3 bases are TGTGCCAGCAGTTACTCAGGGAGAGGATCGTACGGGGAGCTGTTTTTT.

This clone was counted only a few times. The gene calls are TRBV5-4 and TRBJ2-1, with D perhaps matching TRBD2 (5 bases). The CDR3 sequence is 13 residues long. Trimming took off 4 bases at V and 7 bases at J, with 12 bases between the two ends. Germline-derived CDR1 and CDR2 are SGHNT and YYREEE (reference sequence). The CDR3: CASSDSLANEQFF. CDR3 nucleotide sequence: TGTGCCAGCAGCGATTCCCTAGCTAATGAGCAGTTCTTC.

The chain couples TRBV9 to TRBJ2-6; 10 bases are a match to TRBD1. J gave up 4 bases and V 3 bases, and 4 bases lay outside the gene matches. CDR1 is SGDLS, CDR2 YYNGEE, per germline. The CDR3 length is 16 residues. The CDR3 reads CASSDGTGAGANVLTF. The CDR3 coding sequence is TGTGCCAGCAGCGACGGGACAGGGGCCGGGGCCAACGTCCTGACTTTC.

CDR3 loop: CAWSVGLVYNEQFF. CDR3 nucleotides: TGTGCCTGGAGTGTGGGACTAGTTTACAATGAGCAGTTCTTC. V usage is TRBV30 and J usage is TRBJ2-1; 8 bases match TRBD2. The CDR3 contains 14 residues. Germline trimming cut 0 bases from V and 4 bases from J; bases unmatched to any gene: 2. Looked up from germline, CDR1 is GTSNPN and CDR2 is SVGIG (reference sequence).

The V and J genes are TRBV23-1 and TRBJ2-3, with 11 positions matching TRBD2. TRBV23-1 is flagged as an ORF with uncertain function. This CDR3 has 14 amino acids. With 11 bases clipped from V and 3 bases from J, the junction kept 7 bases outside the gene matches. CDR3 nucleotide sequence: TGCGCCGACGGGACTAGCGGAGGGACAGATACGCAGTATTTT. It translates to CADGTSGGTDTQYF.

This chain joins TRBV19 and TRBJ1-5; D is ambiguous. From germline, CDR1 is LNHDA and CDR2 SQIVND (reference sequence). The CDR3 is made up of 14 amino acids. The V end was cut by 4 bases, the J end by 4 bases, with 11 bases between. The CDR3 protein is CASSTVGENQPQHF. The CDR3 DNA is TGTGCCAGTAGTACGGTCGGGGAGAATCAGCCCCAGCATTTT.

V gene TRBV7-2 combines with J gene TRBJ2-3, with D tentatively TRBD2 (6 bases). The germline gives CDR1 SGHTA, CDR2 FQGNSA. V was pared by 9 bases and J by 0 bases, with 13 bases between. The CDR3 runs 14 residues. DNA of the CDR3: TGTGCCAGTCGAGCCGGGACTAGCACAGATACGCAGTATTTT. As protein: CASRAGTSTDTQYF.

The chain links TRBV3-1 (or the pseudogene TRBV3-2) to TRBJ2-7, with 10 bases that match TRBD2. Germline CDR1 LGHDT, CDR2 YNNKEL (reference sequence). V was clipped by 2 bases and J by 0 bases; unmatched bases: 16. The CDR3 runs to 20 residues. The CDR3 reads CASSQSWGLARGPSSYEQYF. CDR3 nucleotides: TGTGCCAGCAGCCAAAGCTGGGGACTAGCGCGAGGCCCCAGCTCCTACGAGCAGTACTTC.

There are a few counts of this clone. The chain recombines TRBV5-5 with TRBJ1-2; 7 bases fit TRBD1. Trimming took 8 bases from V and 4 from J; bases not matched to a gene: 5. The germline V gene encodes CDR1 SGHKS and CDR2 YYEKEE (reference sequence). The CDR3 sequence is 12 residues long. This CDR3 is CASGQEFYGYTF. DNA of the CDR3: TGTGCCAGTGGACAGGAATTCTATGGCTACACCTTC.

In DNA form, the CDR3 reads TGTGCCAGCAGCAAAGGGACAGGGGGAACCGGGGAGCTGTTTTTT. It translates to CASSKGTGGTGELFF. The chain recombines TRBV6-5 with TRBJ2-2; 11 bases map to TRBD1. This CDR3 is built from 15 residues. Per the germline V gene, CDR1 is MNHEY and CDR2 is SVGAGI. The ends lost 6 bases at V and 5 bases at J; junction bases unmatched: 5.

The chain employs TRBV9 and TRBJ2-7; 8 nucleotides match TRBD2. The CDR3 extends over 15 amino acids. After removal of 4 bases from V and 2 bases from J, the junction contained 8 bases not matched to a gene. Germline CDR1 SGDLS, CDR2 YYNGEE. As DNA, the CDR3 is TGTGCCAGCAGCCCAAGCGGGGGCCGAACCTACGAGCAGTACTTC. This sequence encodes CASSPSGGRTYEQYF.

J is TRBJ1-4 and V is TRBV5-6; a possible D gene is TRBD1 (6 bases). The V gene lost 4 bases and the J gene lost 3 bases, with 16 bases spanning the gap. Germline CDR1 reads SGHDT; CDR2 reads YYEEEE. The CDR3 consists of 16 residues. CDR3 protein: CASSKGPGQANEKLFF. CDR3 sequence (DNA): TGTGCCAGCAGCAAGGGCCCGGGACAAGCTAATGAAAAACTGTTTTTT.

The chain links TRBV6-5 to TRBJ2-7, with TRBD1 as a possible D gene (6 bases). Germline values: CDR1 MNHEY, CDR2 SVGAGI. V shed 6 bases and J shed 3 bases, with 18 bases lying between them. CDR3 length equals 15 residues. The CDR3 region is CASRVEIGDNYEQYF. In DNA form, the CDR3 reads TGTGCCAGCAGAGTAGAAATCGGGGACAACTACGAGCAGTACTTC.

This chain uses TRBV4-2 with TRBJ2-2, with 9 bases fitting TRBD2. This CDR3 region has 16 residues. V lost 0 bases and J lost 5; bases outside the gene matches: 4. Germline values: CDR1 LGHNA, CDR2 YNFKEQ. The DNA of the CDR3 is TGTGCCAGCAGCCAAGAACCTAGCGGGGCTACCGGGGAGCTGTTTTTT. Translating gives CASSQEPSGATGELFF.

To note about this clone: The germline gene is not matched at one end of the junction; a read error may be the cause. The identical CDR3 is also encoded by other nucleotide sequences in the sample. V and J are TRBV28 and TRBJ1-5, with D unresolved. This CDR3 contains 11 residues. Germline V CDR1 and CDR2: MDHEN, SYDVKM. Written as DNA, the CDR3 is TGTGCCAGCAGTAGCTATCAGCCCCAGCATTTT. As protein: CASSSYQPQHF.

The chain employs TRBV4-2 and TRBJ2-1, with D perhaps matching TRBD1 (5 bases). This CDR3 contains 15 residues. CDR1 and CDR2 from the germline V gene are LGHNA and YNFKEQ. Between the trimmed V and J ends, which lost 4 bases and 5 bases, there was a span of 15 bases. CDR3 protein: CASSLDRFTDNEQFF. Written as DNA, the CDR3 is TGTGCCAGCAGCCTTGACAGATTCACCGACAATGAGCAGTTCTTC.